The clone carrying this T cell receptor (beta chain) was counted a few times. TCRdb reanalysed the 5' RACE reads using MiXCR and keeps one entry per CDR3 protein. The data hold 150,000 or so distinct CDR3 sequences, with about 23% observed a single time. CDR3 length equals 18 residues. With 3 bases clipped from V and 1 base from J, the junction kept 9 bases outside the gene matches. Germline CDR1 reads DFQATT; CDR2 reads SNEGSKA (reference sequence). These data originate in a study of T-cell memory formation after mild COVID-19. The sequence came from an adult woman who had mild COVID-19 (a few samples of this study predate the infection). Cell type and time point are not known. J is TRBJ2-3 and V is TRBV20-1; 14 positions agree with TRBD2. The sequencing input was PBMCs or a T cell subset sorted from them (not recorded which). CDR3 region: CSARAGLAGVDGTDTQYF. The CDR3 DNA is TGCAGTGCTAGGGCGGGACTAGCGGGGGTAGACGGCACAGATACGCAGTATTTT.